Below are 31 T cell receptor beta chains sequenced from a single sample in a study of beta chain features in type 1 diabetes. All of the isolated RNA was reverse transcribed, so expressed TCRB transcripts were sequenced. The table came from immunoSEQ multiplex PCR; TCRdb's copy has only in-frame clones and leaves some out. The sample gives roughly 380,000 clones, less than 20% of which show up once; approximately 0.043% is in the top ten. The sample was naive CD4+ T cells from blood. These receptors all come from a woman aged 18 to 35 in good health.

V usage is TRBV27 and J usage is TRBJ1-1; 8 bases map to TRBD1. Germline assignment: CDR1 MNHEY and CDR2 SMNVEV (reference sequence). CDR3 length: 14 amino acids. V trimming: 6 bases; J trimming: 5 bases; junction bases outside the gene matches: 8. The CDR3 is CASSLQGARTEAFF. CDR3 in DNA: TGTGCCAGCAGCCTCCAGGGGGCGAGGACTGAAGCTTTCTTT.

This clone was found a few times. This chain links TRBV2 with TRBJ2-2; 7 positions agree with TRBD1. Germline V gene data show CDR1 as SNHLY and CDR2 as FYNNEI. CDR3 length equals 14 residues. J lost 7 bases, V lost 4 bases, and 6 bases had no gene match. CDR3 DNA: TGTGCCAGCAGTGCAGGGGGAGAGGGCGGGGAGCTGTTTTTT. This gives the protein CASSAGGEGGELFF.

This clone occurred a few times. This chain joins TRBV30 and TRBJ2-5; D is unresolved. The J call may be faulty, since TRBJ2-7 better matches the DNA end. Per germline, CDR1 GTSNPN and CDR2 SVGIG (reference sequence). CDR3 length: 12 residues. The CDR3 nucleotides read TGTGCCTGGAGTGTACGTGCCTACGAGCAGTACTTC. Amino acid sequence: CAWSVRAYEQYF.

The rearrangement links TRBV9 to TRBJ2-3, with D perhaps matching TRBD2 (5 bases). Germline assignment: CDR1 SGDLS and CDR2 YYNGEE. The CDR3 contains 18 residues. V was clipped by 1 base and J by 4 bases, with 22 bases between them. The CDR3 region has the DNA TGTGCCAGCAGCGTATCCCGGACTTCCCTAGATCTGGCAGATACGCAGTATTTT. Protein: CASSVSRTSLDLADTQYF.

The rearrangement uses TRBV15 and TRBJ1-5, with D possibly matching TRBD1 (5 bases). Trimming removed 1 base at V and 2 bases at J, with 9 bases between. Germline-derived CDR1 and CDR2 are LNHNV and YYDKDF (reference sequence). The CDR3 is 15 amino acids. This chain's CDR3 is CATSRGQNGNQPQHF. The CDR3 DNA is TGTGCCACCAGCAGAGGACAGAATGGCAATCAGCCCCAGCATTTT.

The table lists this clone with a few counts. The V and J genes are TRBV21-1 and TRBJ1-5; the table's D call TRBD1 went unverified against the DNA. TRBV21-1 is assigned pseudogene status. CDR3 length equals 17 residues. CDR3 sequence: CASSRCRQGMGNQPQHF. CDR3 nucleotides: TGTGCCAGCAGCAGGTGCCGGCAGGGGATGGGAAATCAGCCCCAGCATTTT.

CDR3 sequence: CASSQALQETQYF. The CDR3 nucleotides read TGCGCCAGCAGCCAAGCCCTCCAAGAGACCCAGTACTTC. The chain has TRBV4-1 and TRBJ2-5, with D unclear. The CDR3 has 13 residues. V gave up 1 base and J gave up 1 base, with 4 bases separating them. CDR1 and CDR2 (germline): MGHRA, YSYEKL.

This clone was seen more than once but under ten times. The CDR3 region is CASSLAWGTGGRLPGANVLTF. The CDR3 DNA reads TGTGCCAGCAGCTTAGCGTGGGGGACAGGGGGCCGCCTTCCTGGGGCCAACGTCCTGACTTTC. This chain links TRBV7-2 with TRBJ2-6, with TRBD1 matching 12 bases. J lost 2 bases, V lost 0 bases, and 11 bases had no gene match. This CDR3 spans 21 amino acids. Germline values: CDR1 SGHTA, CDR2 FQGNSA.

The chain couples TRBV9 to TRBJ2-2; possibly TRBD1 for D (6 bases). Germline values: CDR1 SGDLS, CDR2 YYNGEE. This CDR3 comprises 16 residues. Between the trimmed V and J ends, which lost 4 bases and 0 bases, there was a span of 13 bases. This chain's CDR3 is CASSKGGGANTGELFF. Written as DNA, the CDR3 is TGTGCCAGCAGCAAGGGTGGGGGCGCGAACACCGGGGAGCTGTTTTTT.

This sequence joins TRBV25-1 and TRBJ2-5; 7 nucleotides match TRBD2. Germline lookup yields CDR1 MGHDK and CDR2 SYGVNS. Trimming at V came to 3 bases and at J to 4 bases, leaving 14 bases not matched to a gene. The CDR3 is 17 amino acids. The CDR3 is CASSEGRVAAPPETQYF. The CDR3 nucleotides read TGTGCCAGCAGTGAGGGGAGGGTAGCGGCGCCCCCAGAGACCCAGTACTTC.

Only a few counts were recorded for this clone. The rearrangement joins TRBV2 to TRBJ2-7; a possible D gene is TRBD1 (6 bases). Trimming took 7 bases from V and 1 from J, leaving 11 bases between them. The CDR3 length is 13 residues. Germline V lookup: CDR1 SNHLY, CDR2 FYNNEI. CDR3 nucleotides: TGTGCCAGCAAGAGCAGGGGTTCCTACGAGCAGTACTTC. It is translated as CASKSRGSYEQYF.

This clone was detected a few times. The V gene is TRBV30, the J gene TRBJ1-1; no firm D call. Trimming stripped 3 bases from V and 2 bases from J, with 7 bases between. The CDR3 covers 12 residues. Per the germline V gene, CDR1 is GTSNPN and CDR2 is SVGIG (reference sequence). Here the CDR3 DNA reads TGTGCCTGGAGCAACTTAAACACTGAAGCTTTCTTT. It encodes CAWSNLNTEAFF.

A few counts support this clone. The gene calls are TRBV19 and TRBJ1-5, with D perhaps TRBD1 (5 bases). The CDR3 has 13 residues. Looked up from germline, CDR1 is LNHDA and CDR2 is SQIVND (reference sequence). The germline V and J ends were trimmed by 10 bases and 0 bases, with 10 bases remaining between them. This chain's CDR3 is CAIGRGSNQPQHF. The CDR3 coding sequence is TGTGCCATCGGGAGGGGTAGCAATCAGCCCCAGCATTTT.

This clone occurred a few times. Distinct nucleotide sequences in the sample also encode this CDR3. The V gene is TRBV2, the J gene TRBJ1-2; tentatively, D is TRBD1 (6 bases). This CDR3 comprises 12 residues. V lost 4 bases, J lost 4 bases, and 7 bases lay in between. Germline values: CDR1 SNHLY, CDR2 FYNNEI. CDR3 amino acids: CASSVQGYGYTF. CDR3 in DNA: TGTGCCAGCAGTGTACAGGGCTATGGCTACACCTTC.

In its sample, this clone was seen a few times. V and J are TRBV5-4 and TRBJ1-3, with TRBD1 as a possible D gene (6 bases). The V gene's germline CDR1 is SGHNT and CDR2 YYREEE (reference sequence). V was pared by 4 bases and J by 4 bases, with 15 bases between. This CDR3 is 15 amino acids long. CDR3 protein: CASSRDIQAGNTIYF. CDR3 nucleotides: TGTGCCAGCAGCAGGGACATTCAGGCGGGAAACACCATATATTTT.

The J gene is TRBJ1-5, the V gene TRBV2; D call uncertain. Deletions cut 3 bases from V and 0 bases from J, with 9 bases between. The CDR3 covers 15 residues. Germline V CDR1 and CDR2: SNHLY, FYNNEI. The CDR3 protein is CASSDNRNSNQPQHF. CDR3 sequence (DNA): TGTGCCAGCAGTGACAATAGAAATAGCAATCAGCCCCAGCATTTT. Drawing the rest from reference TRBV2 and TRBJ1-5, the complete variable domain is EPEVTQTPSHQVTQMGQEVILRCVPISNHLYFYWYRQILGQKVEFLVSFYNNEISEKSEIFDDQFSVERPDGSNFTLKIRSTKLEDSAMYFCASSDNRNSNQPQHFGDGTRLSIL.

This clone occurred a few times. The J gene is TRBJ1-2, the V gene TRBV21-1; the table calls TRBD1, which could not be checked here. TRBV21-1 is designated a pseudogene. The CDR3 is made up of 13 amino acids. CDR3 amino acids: CASMDRSCYGYTF. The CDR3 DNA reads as TGTGCCAGTATGGACAGGAGTTGCTATGGCTACACCTTC.

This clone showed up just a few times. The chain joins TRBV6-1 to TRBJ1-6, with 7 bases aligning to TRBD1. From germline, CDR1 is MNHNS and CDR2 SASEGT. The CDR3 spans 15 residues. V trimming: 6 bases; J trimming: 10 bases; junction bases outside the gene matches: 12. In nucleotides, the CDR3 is TGTGCCAGCAGCCCGACAGGGATTCGAGGGTCACCCCTCCACTTT. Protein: CASSPTGIRGSPLHF.

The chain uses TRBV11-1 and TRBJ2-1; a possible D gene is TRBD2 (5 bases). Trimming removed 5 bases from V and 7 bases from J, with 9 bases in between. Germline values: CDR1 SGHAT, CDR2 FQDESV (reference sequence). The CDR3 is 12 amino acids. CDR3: CASSVLVNEQFF. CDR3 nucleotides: TGTGCCAGCAGCGTACTAGTGAATGAGCAGTTCTTC.

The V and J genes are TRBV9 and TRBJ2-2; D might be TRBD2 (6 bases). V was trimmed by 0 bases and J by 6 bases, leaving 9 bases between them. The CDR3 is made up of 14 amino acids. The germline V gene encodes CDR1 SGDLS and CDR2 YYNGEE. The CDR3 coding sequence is TGTGCCAGCAGCGTAGCGACTAGGGCCGGGGAGCTGTTTTTT. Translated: CASSVATRAGELFF.

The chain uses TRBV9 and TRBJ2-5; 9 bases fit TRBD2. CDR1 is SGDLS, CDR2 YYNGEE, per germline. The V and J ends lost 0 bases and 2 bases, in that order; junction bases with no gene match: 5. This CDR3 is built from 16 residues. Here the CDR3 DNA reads TGTGCCAGCAGCGTAGGAGCGGGGGGTGGGCAAGAGACCCAGTACTTC. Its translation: CASSVGAGGGQETQYF.

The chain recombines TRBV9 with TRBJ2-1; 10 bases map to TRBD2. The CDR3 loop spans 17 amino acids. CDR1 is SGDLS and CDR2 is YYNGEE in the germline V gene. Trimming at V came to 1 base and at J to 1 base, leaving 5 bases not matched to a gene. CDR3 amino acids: CASSVFSSGSSYNEQFF. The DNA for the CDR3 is TGTGCCAGCAGCGTATTCTCTAGCGGGAGTTCCTACAATGAGCAGTTCTTC.

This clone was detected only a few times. As DNA, the CDR3 is TGTGCCAGCAGCGCCCGGACAGGGGGCTCTGGGGCCAACGTCCTGACTTTC. As protein: CASSARTGGSGANVLTF. J is TRBJ2-6 and V is TRBV9, with 10 nucleotides matching TRBD1. Germline CDR1 reads SGDLS; CDR2 reads YYNGEE. The CDR3 extends over 17 amino acids. Trimming removed 3 bases from V and 0 bases from J; junction bases left unmatched: 3. Using reference TRBV9 and TRBJ2-6 for the parts outside the CDR3, the full variable domain is DSGVTQTPKHLITATGQRVTLRCSPRSGDLSVYWYQQSLDQGLQFLIQYYNGEERAKGNILERFSAQQFPDLHSELNLSSLELGDSALYFCASSARTGGSGANVLTFGAGSRLTVL.

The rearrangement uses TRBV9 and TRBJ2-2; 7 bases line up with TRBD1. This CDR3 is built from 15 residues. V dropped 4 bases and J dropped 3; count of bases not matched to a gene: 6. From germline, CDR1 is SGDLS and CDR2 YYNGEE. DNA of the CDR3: TGTGCCAGCAGCACTATTAGGGGGCACACCGGGGAGCTGTTTTTT. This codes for CASSTIRGHTGELFF.

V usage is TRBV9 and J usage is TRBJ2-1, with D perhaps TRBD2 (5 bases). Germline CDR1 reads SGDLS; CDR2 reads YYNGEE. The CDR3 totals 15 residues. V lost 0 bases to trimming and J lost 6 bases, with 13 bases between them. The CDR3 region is CASSVEGSRGNEQFF. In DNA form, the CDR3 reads TGTGCCAGCAGCGTAGAAGGCAGCCGGGGCAATGAGCAGTTCTTC.

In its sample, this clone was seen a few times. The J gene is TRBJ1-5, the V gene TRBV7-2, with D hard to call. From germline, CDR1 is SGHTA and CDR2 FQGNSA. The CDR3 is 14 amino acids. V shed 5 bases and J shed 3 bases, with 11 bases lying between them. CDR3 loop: CASSLNSPNQPQHF. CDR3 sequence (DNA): TGTGCCAGCAGCCTTAACAGTCCCAATCAGCCCCAGCATTTT.

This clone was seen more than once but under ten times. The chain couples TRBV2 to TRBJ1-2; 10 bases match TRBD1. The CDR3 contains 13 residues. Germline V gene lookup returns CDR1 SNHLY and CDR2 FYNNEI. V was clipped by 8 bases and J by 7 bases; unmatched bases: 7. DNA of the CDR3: TGTGCCAGCTCGAGACAGGGGGCGTTTGGCTACACCTTC. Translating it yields CASSRQGAFGYTF.

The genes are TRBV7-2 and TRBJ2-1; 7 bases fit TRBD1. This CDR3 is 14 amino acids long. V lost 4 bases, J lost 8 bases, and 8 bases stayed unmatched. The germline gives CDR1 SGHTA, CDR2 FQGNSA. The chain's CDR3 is CASSSKGARDEQFF. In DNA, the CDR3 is TGTGCCAGCAGCTCAAAGGGGGCCCGGGATGAGCAGTTCTTC.

This CDR3 reads CASTELAGVETQYF. CDR3 in DNA: TGCGCCAGCACGGAACTAGCGGGAGTTGAGACCCAGTACTTC. The J gene is TRBJ2-5, the V gene TRBV5-1, with TRBD2 matching 11 bases. This CDR3 spans 14 amino acids. Germline CDR1 and CDR2: SGHRS and YFSETQ. V shed 6 bases, J shed 5 bases, and the junction held 6 bases outside the gene matches.

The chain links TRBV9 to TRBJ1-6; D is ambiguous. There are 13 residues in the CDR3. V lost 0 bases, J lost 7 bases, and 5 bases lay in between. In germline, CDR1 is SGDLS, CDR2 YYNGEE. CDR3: CASSVGGNSPLHF. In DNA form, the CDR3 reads TGTGCCAGCAGCGTAGGAGGGAATTCACCCCTCCACTTT.

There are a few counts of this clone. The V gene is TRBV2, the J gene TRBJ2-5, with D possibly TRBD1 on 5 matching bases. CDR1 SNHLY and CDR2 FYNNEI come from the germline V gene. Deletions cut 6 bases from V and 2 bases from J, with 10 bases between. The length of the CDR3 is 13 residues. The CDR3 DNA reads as TGTGCCAGCAGGGTGACAGTACAAGAGACCCAGTACTTC. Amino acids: CASRVTVQETQYF.